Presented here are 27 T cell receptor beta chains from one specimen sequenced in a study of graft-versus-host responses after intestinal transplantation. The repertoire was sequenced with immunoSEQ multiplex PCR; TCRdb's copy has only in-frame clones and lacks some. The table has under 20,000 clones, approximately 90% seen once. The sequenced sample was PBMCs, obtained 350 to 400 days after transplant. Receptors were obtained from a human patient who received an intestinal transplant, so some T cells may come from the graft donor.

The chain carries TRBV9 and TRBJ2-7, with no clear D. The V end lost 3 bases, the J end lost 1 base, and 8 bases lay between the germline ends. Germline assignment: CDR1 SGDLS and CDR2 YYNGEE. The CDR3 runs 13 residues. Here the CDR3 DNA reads TGTGCCAGCAGCGCGACCCCATCCTACGAGCAGTACTTC. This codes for CASSATPSYEQYF.

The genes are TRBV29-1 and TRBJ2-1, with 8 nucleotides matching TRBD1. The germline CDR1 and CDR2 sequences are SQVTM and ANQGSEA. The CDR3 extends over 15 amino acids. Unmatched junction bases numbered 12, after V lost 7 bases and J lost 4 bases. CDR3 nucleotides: TGCAGCGGCGATGACTCAGGGGGCCGGTACAATGAGCAGTTCTTC. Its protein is CSGDDSGGRYNEQFF.

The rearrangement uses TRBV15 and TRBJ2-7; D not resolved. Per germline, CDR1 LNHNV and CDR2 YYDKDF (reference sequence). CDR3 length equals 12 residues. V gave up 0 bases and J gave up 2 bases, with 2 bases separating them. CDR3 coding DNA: TGTGCCACCAGCAGAGATGCCTACGAGCAGTACTTC. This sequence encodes CATSRDAYEQYF.

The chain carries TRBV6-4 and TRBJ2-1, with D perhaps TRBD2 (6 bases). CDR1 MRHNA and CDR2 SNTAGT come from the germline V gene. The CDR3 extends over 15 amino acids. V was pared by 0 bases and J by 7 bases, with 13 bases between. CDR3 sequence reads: CASSDSSRGVNEQFF. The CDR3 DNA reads TGTGCCAGCAGTGACTCGAGTCGCGGGGTTAATGAGCAGTTCTTC.

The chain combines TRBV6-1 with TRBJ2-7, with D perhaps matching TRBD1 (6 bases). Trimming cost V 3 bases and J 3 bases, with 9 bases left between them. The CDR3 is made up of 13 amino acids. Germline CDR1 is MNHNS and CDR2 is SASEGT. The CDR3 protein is CASSDDRNYEQYF. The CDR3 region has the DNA TGTGCCAGCAGTGATGACAGGAACTACGAGCAGTACTTC.

Here the CDR3 DNA reads TGTGCCAGTAGTATGTTTTGGGACACGGACGTCCCAGATTATAATTCACCCCTCCACTTT. Protein: CASSMFWDTDVPDYNSPLHF. The V and J genes are TRBV19 and TRBJ1-6, with TRBD1 as a possible D gene (6 bases). Trimming removed 3 bases from V and 4 bases from J, with 25 bases in between. CDR1 and CDR2 (germline): LNHDA, SQIVND (reference sequence). The CDR3 length is 20 residues.

CDR3 nucleotide sequence: TGTGCCAGCAGTTCTTTAGCGGGAGGGCTTAAATACGAGCAGTACTTC. This sequence encodes CASSSLAGGLKYEQYF. V and J are TRBV28 and TRBJ2-7; 11 positions match TRBD2. The CDR3 runs to 16 residues. Looked up from germline, CDR1 is MDHEN and CDR2 is SYDVKM. Trimming removed 4 bases from V and 4 bases from J; junction bases left unmatched: 9.

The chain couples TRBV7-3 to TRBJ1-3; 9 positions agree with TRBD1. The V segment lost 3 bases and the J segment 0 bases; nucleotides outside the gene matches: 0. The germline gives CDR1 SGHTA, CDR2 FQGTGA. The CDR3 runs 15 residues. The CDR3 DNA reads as TGTGCCAGCAGCTTGACAGGGGGCTCTGGAAACACCATATATTTT. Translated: CASSLTGGSGNTIYF.

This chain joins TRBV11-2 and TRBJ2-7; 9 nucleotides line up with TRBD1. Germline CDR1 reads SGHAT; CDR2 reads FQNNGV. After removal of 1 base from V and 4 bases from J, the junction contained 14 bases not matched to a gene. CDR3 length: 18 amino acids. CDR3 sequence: CASSLVPRGRDRVYEQYF. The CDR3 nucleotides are TGTGCCAGCAGCTTAGTTCCTAGGGGGCGGGACAGGGTGTACGAGCAGTACTTC.

The CDR3 reads CASSGSTDTQYF. The CDR3, as DNA: TGCGCCAGCAGCGGGAGCACAGATACGCAGTATTTT. This sequence joins TRBV5-1 and TRBJ2-3; no clear D gene. Germline assignment: CDR1 SGHRS and CDR2 YFSETQ. Trimming removed 4 bases from V and 0 bases from J, with 3 bases in between. This CDR3 is built from 12 residues.

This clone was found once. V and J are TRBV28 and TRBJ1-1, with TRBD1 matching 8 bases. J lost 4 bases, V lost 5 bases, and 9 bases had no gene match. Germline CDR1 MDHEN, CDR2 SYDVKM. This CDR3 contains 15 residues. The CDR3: CASSPGQGGTTEAFF. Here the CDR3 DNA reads TGTGCCAGCAGTCCTGGACAGGGAGGTACCACTGAAGCTTTCTTT.

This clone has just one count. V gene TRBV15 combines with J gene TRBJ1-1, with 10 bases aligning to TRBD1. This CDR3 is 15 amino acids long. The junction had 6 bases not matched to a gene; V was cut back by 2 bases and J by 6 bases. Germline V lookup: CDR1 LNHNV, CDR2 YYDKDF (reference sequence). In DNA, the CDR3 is TGTGCCACCAGCAGAACCGGGACAGGGGTCCCTGAAGCTTTCTTT. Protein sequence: CATSRTGTGVPEAFF.

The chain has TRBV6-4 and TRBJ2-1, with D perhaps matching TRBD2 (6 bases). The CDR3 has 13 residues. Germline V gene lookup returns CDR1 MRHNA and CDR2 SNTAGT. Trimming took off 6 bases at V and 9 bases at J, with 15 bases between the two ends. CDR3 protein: CASSLGLLGEQFF. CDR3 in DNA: TGTGCCAGCAGCCTTGGACTACTAGGTGAGCAGTTCTTC.

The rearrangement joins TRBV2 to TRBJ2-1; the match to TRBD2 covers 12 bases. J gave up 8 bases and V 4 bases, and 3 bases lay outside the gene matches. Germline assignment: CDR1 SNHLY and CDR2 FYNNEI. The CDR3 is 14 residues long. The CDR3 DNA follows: TGTGCCAGCAGTGGACTAGCGGGGGAGGATGAGCAGTTCTTC. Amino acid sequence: CASSGLAGEDEQFF.

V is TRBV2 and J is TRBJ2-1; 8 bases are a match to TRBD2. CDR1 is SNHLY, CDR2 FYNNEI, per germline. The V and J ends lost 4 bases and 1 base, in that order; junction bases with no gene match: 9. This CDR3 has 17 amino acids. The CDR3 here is CASSGTSGYSSYNEQFF. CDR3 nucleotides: TGTGCCAGCAGTGGCACTAGCGGTTACAGTTCCTACAATGAGCAGTTCTTC.

The CDR3 nucleotides read TGTGCCAGCAGTCAGGACGTTCCCGGGACTAGCGGGCCCAGGGGAGATACGCAGTATTTT. Its translation is CASSQDVPGTSGPRGDTQYF. The gene calls are TRBV6-7 and TRBJ2-3; TRBD2 matches at 12 bases. TRBV6-7 is recorded as an ORF, its role being uncertain. J was trimmed by 5 bases and V by 5 bases; bases with no gene match: 20. The CDR3 consists of 20 residues.

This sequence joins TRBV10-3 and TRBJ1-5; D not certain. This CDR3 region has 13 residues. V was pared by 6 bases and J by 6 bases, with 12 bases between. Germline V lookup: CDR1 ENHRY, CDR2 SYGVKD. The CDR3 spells CAISQQHTQPQHF. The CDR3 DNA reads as TGTGCCATCAGCCAACAGCACACTCAGCCCCAGCATTTT.

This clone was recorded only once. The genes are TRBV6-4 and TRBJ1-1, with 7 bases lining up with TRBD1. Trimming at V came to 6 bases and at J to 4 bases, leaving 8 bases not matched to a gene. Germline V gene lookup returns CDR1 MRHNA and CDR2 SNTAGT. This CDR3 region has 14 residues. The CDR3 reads CASRDRQGGTEAFF. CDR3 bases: TGTGCCAGCAGAGATCGACAGGGAGGCACTGAAGCTTTCTTT.

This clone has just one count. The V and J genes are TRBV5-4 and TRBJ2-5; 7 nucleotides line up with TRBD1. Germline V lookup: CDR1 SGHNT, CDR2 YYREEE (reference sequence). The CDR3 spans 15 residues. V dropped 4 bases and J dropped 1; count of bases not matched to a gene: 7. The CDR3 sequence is CASSVDRLVQETQYF. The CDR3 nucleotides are TGTGCCAGCAGCGTGGACAGGTTGGTCCAAGAGACCCAGTACTTC.

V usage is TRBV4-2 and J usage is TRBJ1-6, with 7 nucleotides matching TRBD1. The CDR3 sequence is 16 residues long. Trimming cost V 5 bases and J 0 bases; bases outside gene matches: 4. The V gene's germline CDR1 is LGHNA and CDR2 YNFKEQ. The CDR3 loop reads CASSSRQGSYNSPLHF. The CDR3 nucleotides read TGTGCCAGCAGCTCCCGACAGGGCTCCTATAATTCACCCCTCCACTTT.

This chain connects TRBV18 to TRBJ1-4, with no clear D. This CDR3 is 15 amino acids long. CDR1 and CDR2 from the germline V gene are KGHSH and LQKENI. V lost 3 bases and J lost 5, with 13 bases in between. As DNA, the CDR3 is TGTGCCAGCTCACCCGGGCAGGTCTGGAATGAAAAACTGTTTTTT. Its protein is CASSPGQVWNEKLFF.

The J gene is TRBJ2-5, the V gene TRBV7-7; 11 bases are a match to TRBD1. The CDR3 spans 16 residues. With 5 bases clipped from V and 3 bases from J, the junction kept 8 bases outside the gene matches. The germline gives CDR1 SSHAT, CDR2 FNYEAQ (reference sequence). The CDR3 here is CASSPRRTGGEETQYF. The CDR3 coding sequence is TGTGCCAGCAGCCCACGTAGGACAGGGGGCGAAGAGACCCAGTACTTC.

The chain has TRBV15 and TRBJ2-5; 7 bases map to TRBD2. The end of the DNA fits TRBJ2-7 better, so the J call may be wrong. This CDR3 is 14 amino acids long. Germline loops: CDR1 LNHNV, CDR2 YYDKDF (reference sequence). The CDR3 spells CATSRDLAAYEQYF. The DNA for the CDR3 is TGTGCCACCAGCAGAGACCTAGCGGCCTACGAGCAGTACTTC.

For the CDR3, the DNA is TGTGCCAGTAGTATAGGGCAGGGGGCCTACGAGCAGTACTTC. This translates into CASSIGQGAYEQYF. V is TRBV19 and J is TRBJ2-7, with 7 bases that match TRBD1. Germline-derived CDR1 and CDR2 are LNHDA and SQIVND (reference sequence). After removal of 1 base from V and 2 bases from J, the junction contained 2 bases not matched to a gene. The CDR3 is made up of 14 amino acids.

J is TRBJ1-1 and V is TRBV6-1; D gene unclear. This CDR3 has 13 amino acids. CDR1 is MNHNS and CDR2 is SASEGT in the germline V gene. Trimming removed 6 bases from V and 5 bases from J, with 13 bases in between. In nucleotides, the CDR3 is TGTGCCAGCAGCACTGCTGGGCGGACTGAAGCTTTCTTT. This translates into CASSTAGRTEAFF.

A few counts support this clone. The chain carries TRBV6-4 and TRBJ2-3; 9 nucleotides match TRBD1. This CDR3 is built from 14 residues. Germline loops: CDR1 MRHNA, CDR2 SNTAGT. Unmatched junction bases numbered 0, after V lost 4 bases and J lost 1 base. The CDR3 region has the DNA TGTGCCAGCAGTGGGACAGGGGGCACAGATACGCAGTATTTT. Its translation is CASSGTGGTDTQYF.

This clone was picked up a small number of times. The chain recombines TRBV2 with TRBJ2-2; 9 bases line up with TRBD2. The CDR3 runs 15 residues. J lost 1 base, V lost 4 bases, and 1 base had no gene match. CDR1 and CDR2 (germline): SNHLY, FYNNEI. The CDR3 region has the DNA TGTGCCAGCAGTGTTAGCGGGGGGAACACCGGGGAGCTGTTTTTT. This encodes CASSVSGGNTGELFF. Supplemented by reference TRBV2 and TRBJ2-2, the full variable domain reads EPEVTQTPSHQVTQMGQEVILRCVPISNHLYFYWYRQILGQKVEFLVSFYNNEISEKSEIFDDQFSVERPDGSNFTLKIRSTKLEDSAMYFCASSVSGGNTGELFFGEGSRLTVL.